This TCR beta chain was sequenced in a study of blood T cells in healthy people across ages. This CDR3 spans 14 amino acids. The V and J ends lost 3 bases and 7 bases respectively, with 13 bases between them. Sample-barcoded 5' priming and a J-beta primer mix drove a second PCR of 7 to 11 cycles. One entry per CDR3 protein results from TCRdb running MiXCR on the 5' RACE reads. The sample includes about 680,000 distinct CDR3 sequences, 45% to 50% of them seen just once. Each sample had at least 6 million PBMCs isolated. Sequenced: blood. This TCR derives from a woman aged 55-69 years in good health. The chain joins TRBV12-3 or TRBV12-4 to TRBJ1-5; TRBD1 might be the D (5 bases). CDR3 amino acids: CASSFVGPAQPQHF. The CDR3 bases are TGTGCCAGCAGTTTCGTGGGACCCGCACAGCCCCAGCATTTT.